Presented here are 26 T cell receptor beta chains from one specimen sequenced in a study of blood T cell repertoires in COVID-19. Repertoires were generated with immunoSEQ multiplex PCR, while TCRdb's copy carries only in-frame clones and drops some. Of around 200,000 clones in the sample, approximately 90% are singletons; the top ten hold 10% to 15%. The sequenced material came from peripheral blood. The source is a young woman who had recovered from COVID-19.

The V and J genes are TRBV28 and TRBJ1-2; D not resolved. Between the trimmed V and J ends, which lost 9 bases and 8 bases, there was a span of 13 bases. The CDR3 spans 11 residues. CDR1 is MDHEN, CDR2 SYDVKM, per germline. The CDR3 sequence is CASWAGYGYTF. The DNA for the CDR3 is TGTGCCAGTTGGGCGGGGTACGGCTACACCTTC.

The CDR3 sequence: CASSPRTGTPYNEQFF. The CDR3 nucleotides read TGTGCCAGCAGCCCCCGAACCGGGACACCTTACAATGAGCAGTTCTTC. This chain uses TRBV7-9 with TRBJ2-1, with D possibly matching TRBD1 (6 bases). The length of the CDR3 is 16 residues. Between the trimmed V and J ends, which lost 5 bases and 4 bases, there was a span of 18 bases. Per the germline V gene, CDR1 is SEHNR and CDR2 is FQNEAQ (reference sequence).

The V and J genes are TRBV7-7 and TRBJ2-1, with a weak D call TRBD1 (5 bases). Germline V gives CDR1 SSHAT, CDR2 FNYEAQ (reference sequence). This CDR3 has 16 residues. With 1 base removed from V and 1 base from J, the gap between germline ends came to 11 bases. Here the CDR3 reads CASSLGLSGSYNEQFF. CDR3 DNA sequence: TGTGCCAGCAGCTTAGGGTTGTCAGGGTCCTACAATGAGCAGTTCTTC.

V usage is TRBV7-2 and J usage is TRBJ1-2, with 7 bases identical to TRBD1. This CDR3 is built from 14 residues. Per the germline V gene, CDR1 is SGHTA and CDR2 is FQGNSA. The V and J ends lost 2 bases and 5 bases, in that order; junction bases with no gene match: 5. CDR3 DNA: TGTGCCAGCAGCTTAAGGGGGCCACAATATGGCTACACCTTC. It encodes CASSLRGPQYGYTF.

The V call is TRBV19, the J call TRBJ2-1; a possible D gene is TRBD2 (6 bases). The CDR3 is made up of 15 amino acids. Trimming removed 7 bases at V and 4 bases at J, with 17 bases between. Germline-derived CDR1 and CDR2 are LNHDA and SQIVND (reference sequence). The CDR3 spells CASTPTSLNYNEQFF. CDR3 coding DNA: TGTGCCAGTACCCCAACTAGCCTCAATTACAATGAGCAGTTCTTC.

The V and J genes are TRBV18 and TRBJ2-7; D may be TRBD2 (6 bases). Germline CDR1 is KGHSH and CDR2 is LQKENI. This CDR3 region has 16 residues. V lost 3 bases, J lost 1 base, and 16 bases lay in between. DNA of the CDR3: TGTGCCAGCTCACCCTATTCGGGGGACCTTTCCTACGAGCAGTACTTC. Protein: CASSPYSGDLSYEQYF.

The rearrangement uses TRBV20-1 and TRBJ2-1, with 9 bases that match TRBD2. The CDR3 runs to 17 residues. The V gene's germline CDR1 is DFQATT and CDR2 SNEGSKA (reference sequence). J lost 1 base, V lost 3 bases, and 10 bases had no gene match. The CDR3 protein is CSASSRTSANSYNEQFF. The CDR3 region has the DNA TGCAGTGCTAGTTCCAGGACTAGCGCAAATTCCTACAATGAGCAGTTCTTC.

The CDR3 DNA reads as TGTGCCAGCAGACCATCGACAGGGCAAAGTATGAACACTGAAGCTTTCTTT. It yields the protein CASRPSTGQSMNTEAFF. The chain uses TRBV7-2 and TRBJ1-1; 7 nucleotides match TRBD1. This CDR3 has 17 residues. Germline V gene sequence: CDR1 SGHTA, CDR2 FQGNSA. With 6 bases clipped from V and 0 bases from J, the junction kept 13 bases outside the gene matches.

V gene TRBV7-3 combines with J gene TRBJ2-1; 15 bases fit TRBD2. Germline CDR1 is SGHTA and CDR2 is FQGTGA. This CDR3 has 19 residues. V gave up 3 bases and J gave up 1 base; unmatched junction bases: 7. CDR3 bases: TGTGCCAGCAGCTTCACCGGACTAGCGGGAGGGGGATCCTACAATGAGCAGTTCTTC. Translating it yields CASSFTGLAGGGSYNEQFF.

V is TRBV9 and J is TRBJ2-7; 9 bases fit TRBD2. V dropped 4 bases and J dropped 3; count of bases not matched to a gene: 8. The CDR3 loop spans 15 amino acids. Germline V lookup: CDR1 SGDLS, CDR2 YYNGEE. CDR3 sequence: CASSPGGRANYEQYF. The CDR3, as DNA: TGTGCCAGCAGCCCCGGCGGGAGGGCGAACTACGAGCAGTACTTC. Drawing the rest from reference TRBV9 and TRBJ2-7, the complete variable domain is DSGVTQTPKHLITATGQRVTLRCSPRSGDLSVYWYQQSLDQGLQFLIQYYNGEERAKGNILERFSAQQFPDLHSELNLSSLELGDSALYFCASSPGGRANYEQYFGPGTRLTVT.

The rearrangement uses TRBV10-3 and TRBJ1-4, with 12 bases fitting TRBD1. Trimming at V came to 2 bases and at J to 12 bases, leaving 13 bases not matched to a gene. CDR1 and CDR2 from the germline V gene are ENHRY and SYGVKD. The CDR3 is 17 residues long. The CDR3 here is CAISELHPGQGATQLFF. The CDR3 DNA reads as TGTGCCATCAGTGAGCTACATCCGGGACAGGGGGCGACGCAACTGTTTTTT.

V usage is TRBV5-1 and J usage is TRBJ2-7; weak D call: TRBD1 (5 bases). The CDR3 is made up of 13 amino acids. Per germline, CDR1 SGHRS and CDR2 YFSETQ. V dropped 1 base and J dropped 3 bases, with 8 bases sitting between them. The CDR3 region is CASSLSQGYEQYF. CDR3 nucleotides: TGCGCCAGCAGCTTGTCGCAGGGCTACGAGCAGTACTTC.

There are a few counts of this clone. V gene TRBV25-1 combines with J gene TRBJ1-5; 8 nucleotides agree with TRBD1. Unmatched junction bases numbered 13, after V lost 5 bases and J lost 7 bases. The CDR3 covers 16 residues. Germline-derived CDR1 and CDR2 are MGHDK and SYGVNS. CDR3 protein: CASSNSGGASRQPQHF. Written as DNA, the CDR3 is TGTGCCAGCAGTAACTCAGGGGGCGCTTCCCGCCAGCCCCAGCATTTT. The whole variable domain, filled in from reference TRBV25-1 and TRBJ1-5, reads EADIYQTPRYLVIGTGKKITLECSQTMGHDKMYWYQQDPGMELHLIHYSYGVNSTEKGDLSSESTVSRIRTEHFPLTLESARPSHTSQYLCASSNSGGASRQPQHFGDGTRLSIL.

This chain connects TRBV7-9 to TRBJ1-4, with D perhaps TRBD1 (5 bases). Per the germline V gene, CDR1 is SEHNR and CDR2 is FQNEAQ (reference sequence). The CDR3 consists of 17 residues. The germline V and J ends were trimmed by 1 base and 0 bases, with 12 bases remaining between them. CDR3 DNA: TGTGCCAGCAGCTTAGGACAGCTAAAAGCAACTAATGAAAAACTGTTTTTT. Its translation: CASSLGQLKATNEKLFF.

The V gene is TRBV27, the J gene TRBJ2-2; TRBD2 agrees at 13 bases. The V gene's germline CDR1 is MNHEY and CDR2 SMNVEV (reference sequence). V dropped 5 bases and J dropped 7; count of bases not matched to a gene: 13. The CDR3 runs 18 residues. The CDR3 sequence: CASSPALGLAGADGELFF. The CDR3 nucleotides are TGTGCCAGCAGTCCCGCGCTTGGACTAGCGGGAGCGGACGGGGAGCTGTTTTTT.

The rearrangement links TRBV14 to TRBJ2-1; 10 nucleotides agree with TRBD2. V lost 5 bases to trimming and J lost 4 bases; unmatched junction nucleotides: 11. The CDR3 has 17 residues. The germline gives CDR1 SGHDN, CDR2 FVKESK. The CDR3 nucleotides read TGTGCCAGCAGCACCCCCCCCGGGACTAGCGAGTACAATGAGCAGTTCTTC. Amino acids: CASSTPPGTSEYNEQFF.

This clone was observed a handful of times. The genes are TRBV19 and TRBJ1-5; TRBD1 aligns across 8 bases. The J segment lost 5 bases and the V segment lost 4 bases, leaving 13 bases of the junction unmatched. Germline loops: CDR1 LNHDA, CDR2 SQIVND (reference sequence). The CDR3 is made up of 17 amino acids. CDR3 sequence: CASSTDRGSLSDQPQHF. In DNA, the CDR3 is TGTGCCAGTAGTACCGACAGGGGATCTCTGTCCGATCAGCCCCAGCATTTT.

This clone was detected once. The chain has TRBV6-2 or TRBV6-3 and TRBJ2-1, with 11 bases that match TRBD2. The CDR3 has 15 residues. Germline V gene lookup returns CDR1 MNHEY and CDR2 SVGEGT. Trimming took 5 bases from V and 6 from J; bases not matched to a gene: 6. CDR3 nucleotide sequence: TGTGCCAGCAGTCCCTACGGACTAGCGGGCAATGAGCAGTTCTTC. Amino acid sequence: CASSPYGLAGNEQFF.

The chain has TRBV19 and TRBJ2-4; TRBD1 aligns across 9 bases. The CDR3 is 18 residues long. Trimming removed 4 bases from V and 0 bases from J; junction bases left unmatched: 10. Germline assignment: CDR1 LNHDA and CDR2 SQIVND (reference sequence). The CDR3 spells CASSKISTGGLAKNIQYF. The CDR3 DNA reads as TGTGCCAGTAGTAAAATATCGACAGGGGGTTTAGCCAAAAACATTCAGTACTTC.

The rearrangement joins TRBV5-1 to TRBJ1-1; no reliable D call. V lost 4 bases to trimming and J lost 3 bases, with 13 bases between them. The CDR3 length is 14 residues. Germline CDR1 is SGHRS and CDR2 is YFSETQ. Here the CDR3 DNA reads TGCGCCAGCAGCGCCGTCTTGGGCGACACTGAAGCTTTCTTT. This gives the protein CASSAVLGDTEAFF.

This chain joins TRBV9 and TRBJ2-1; possibly TRBD2 for D (6 bases). Looked up from germline, CDR1 is SGDLS and CDR2 is YYNGEE. The germline V and J ends were trimmed by 2 bases and 3 bases, with 12 bases remaining between them. The CDR3 has 15 residues. CDR3 nucleotide sequence: TGTGCCAGCAGCGTCCGGGACTCGTTCTACAATGAGCAGTTCTTC. Its protein product is CASSVRDSFYNEQFF.

V is TRBV30 and J is TRBJ2-5; TRBD2 aligns across 8 bases. Per the germline V gene, CDR1 is GTSNPN and CDR2 is SVGIG (reference sequence). With 0 bases clipped from V and 4 bases from J, the junction kept 4 bases outside the gene matches. The CDR3 is made up of 14 amino acids. The CDR3 here is CAWSVLSGRETQYF. The CDR3 coding sequence is TGTGCCTGGAGTGTACTGAGCGGGAGAGAGACCCAGTACTTC.

This clone appeared a single time. V and J are TRBV6-2 or TRBV6-3 and TRBJ1-1, with D possibly TRBD1 on 5 matching bases. The length of the CDR3 is 14 residues. Germline-derived CDR1 and CDR2 are MNHEY and SVGEGT. V shed 4 bases and J shed 4 bases, with 13 bases lying between them. This CDR3 is CASSWTDGGTEAFF. Written as DNA, the CDR3 is TGTGCCAGCAGTTGGACGGACGGGGGCACTGAAGCTTTCTTT.

A remark on this clone: The junction shows a germline mismatch at one end, possibly a read error. The rearrangement joins TRBV7-3 to TRBJ2-2; possibly TRBD1 for D (6 bases). CDR1 is SGHTA and CDR2 is FQGTGA in the germline V gene. CDR3 length: 15 residues. CDR3 in amino acids: CASSPDSSNTGELFF. The DNA of the CDR3 is TGTGCCAGCAGCCCGGACAGTTCGAACACCGGAGAGCTGTTTTTT.

The V call is TRBV27, the J call TRBJ2-3; TRBD1 aligns across 8 bases. Germline CDR1 and CDR2: MNHEY and SMNVEV (reference sequence). The CDR3 contains 14 residues. V gave up 5 bases and J gave up 5 bases; unmatched junction bases: 6. The CDR3 reads CASSPDRARDTQYF. The DNA for the CDR3 is TGTGCCAGCAGTCCGGACAGGGCTAGAGATACGCAGTATTTT.

The chain links TRBV6-4 to TRBJ2-3; 8 bases fit TRBD2. Germline V CDR1 and CDR2: MRHNA, SNTAGT. J was trimmed by 2 bases and V by 6 bases; bases with no gene match: 7. CDR3 length: 15 residues. The CDR3 DNA follows: TGTGCCAGCAGAGAAGGGCGGGAGGACACAGATACGCAGTATTTT. It translates to CASREGREDTDTQYF.